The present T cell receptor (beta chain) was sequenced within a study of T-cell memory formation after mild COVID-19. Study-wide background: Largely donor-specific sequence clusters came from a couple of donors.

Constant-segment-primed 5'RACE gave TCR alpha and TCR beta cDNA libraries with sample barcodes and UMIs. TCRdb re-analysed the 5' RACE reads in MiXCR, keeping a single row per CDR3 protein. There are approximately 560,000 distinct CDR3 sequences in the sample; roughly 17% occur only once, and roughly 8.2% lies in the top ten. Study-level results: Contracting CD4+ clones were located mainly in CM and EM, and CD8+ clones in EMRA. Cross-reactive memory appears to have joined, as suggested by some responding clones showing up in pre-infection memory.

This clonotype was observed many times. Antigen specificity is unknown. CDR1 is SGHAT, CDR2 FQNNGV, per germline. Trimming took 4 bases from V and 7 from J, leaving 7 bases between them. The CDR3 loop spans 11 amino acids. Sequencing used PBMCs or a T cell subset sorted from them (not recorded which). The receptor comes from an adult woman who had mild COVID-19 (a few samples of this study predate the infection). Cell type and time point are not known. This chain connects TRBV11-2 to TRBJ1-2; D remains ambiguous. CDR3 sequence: CASSSRGGYTF. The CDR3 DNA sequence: TGTGCCAGCAGCTCCCGGGGTGGCTACACCTTC.